Shown below are 14 T cell receptor beta chains from a single sample sequenced in a study of blood T cell repertoires in COVID-19. Profiled with immunoSEQ multiplex PCR; TCRdb holds only in-frame clones, not every one. The data hold 250,000 to 300,000 clones, with around 86% observed a single time. Input material: peripheral blood. The receptors stem from a woman aged 40 to 49 who had recovered from COVID-19.

This clone was seen a few times. The chain employs TRBV4-1 and TRBJ2-7; 9 bases are a match to TRBD1. J lost 3 bases, V lost 3 bases, and 12 bases had no gene match. CDR3 size: 17 residues. The germline CDR1 and CDR2 sequences are MGHRA and YSYEKL. The CDR3 region is CASSQALRDRVIYEQYF. CDR3 DNA sequence: TGCGCCAGCAGCCAGGCCCTCCGGGACAGGGTGATCTACGAGCAGTACTTC.

This chain uses TRBV28 with TRBJ2-1, with TRBD2 matching 8 bases. Germline CDR1 is MDHEN and CDR2 is SYDVKM. The V segment lost 1 base and the J segment 2 bases; nucleotides outside the gene matches: 4. The CDR3 has 16 amino acids. CDR3 DNA: TGTGCCAGCAGTTTATTAGCGGGGAAGACCTACAATGAGCAGTTCTTC. It encodes CASSLLAGKTYNEQFF.

The V gene is TRBV19, the J gene TRBJ2-1; weak D call: TRBD1 (6 bases). CDR1 LNHDA and CDR2 SQIVND come from the germline V gene (reference sequence). The CDR3 has 15 residues. V was cut by 3 bases and J by 1 base, with 10 bases left in between. The CDR3 spells CASSMDSQSYNEQFF. CDR3 sequence (DNA): TGTGCCAGTAGTATGGACAGCCAGTCCTACAATGAGCAGTTCTTC.

The rearrangement joins TRBV28 to TRBJ1-2; possibly TRBD1 for D (6 bases). Germline CDR1 MDHEN, CDR2 SYDVKM. The V end was cut by 2 bases, the J end by 4 bases, with 8 bases between. The CDR3 has 13 amino acids. This chain's CDR3 is CASSLDRTYGYTF. The CDR3 region has the DNA TGTGCCAGCAGTTTAGACAGGACCTATGGCTACACCTTC.

The rearrangement uses TRBV5-5 and TRBJ1-3, with TRBD1 as a possible D gene (5 bases). The germline V gene encodes CDR1 SGHKS and CDR2 YYEKEE (reference sequence). The length of the CDR3 is 16 residues. Trimming took 1 base from V and 4 from J, leaving 15 bases between them. The CDR3 DNA is TGTGCCAGCAGCTTGAATTCCTGGCAGGGAGGAAACACCATATATTTT. Translating it yields CASSLNSWQGGNTIYF.

This chain links TRBV6-2 or TRBV6-3 with TRBJ2-1; 9 bases line up with TRBD1. The CDR3 has 16 residues. J was trimmed by 1 base and V by 2 bases; bases with no gene match: 3. Germline CDR1 MNHEY, CDR2 SVGEGT. The CDR3 DNA sequence: TGTGCCAGCAGTTACCAACAGGGGGCTTCCTACAATGAGCAGTTCTTC. This gives the protein CASSYQQGASYNEQFF.

The rearrangement uses TRBV5-1 and TRBJ2-1; TRBD2 matches 7 bases. The CDR3 has 16 amino acids. J was trimmed by 5 bases and V by 3 bases; bases with no gene match: 11. The V gene's germline CDR1 is SGHRS and CDR2 YFSETQ. The CDR3 reads CASSSLAGVGDNEQFF. In DNA, the CDR3 is TGCGCCAGCAGCTCCCTCGCGGGGGTGGGCGACAATGAGCAGTTCTTC.

The V gene is TRBV7-2, the J gene TRBJ2-7; D possibly corresponds to TRBD2 (6 bases). The CDR3 totals 17 residues. The V gene lost 6 bases and the J gene lost 2 bases, with 23 bases spanning the gap. Germline V gene lookup returns CDR1 SGHTA and CDR2 FQGNSA. CDR3 amino acids: CASSIHGVVAVAYEQYF. As DNA, the CDR3 is TGTGCCAGCAGTATCCACGGAGTGGTAGCGGTAGCCTACGAGCAGTACTTC.

This clone was seen a handful of times. J is TRBJ1-5 and V is TRBV5-1, with TRBD1 matching 7 bases. V was clipped by 0 bases and J by 6 bases; unmatched bases: 6. The CDR3 is made up of 15 amino acids. Germline-derived CDR1 and CDR2 are SGHRS and YFSETQ. The CDR3 region is CASSLEGGEGQPQHF. The DNA of the CDR3 is TGCGCCAGCAGCTTGGAAGGGGGCGAGGGTCAGCCCCAGCATTTT.

The chain is built from TRBV29-1 and TRBJ1-1, with D uncertain. V shed 4 bases and J shed 7 bases, with 7 bases lying between them. The CDR3 consists of 10 residues. The V gene's germline CDR1 is SQVTM and CDR2 ANQGSEA. This CDR3 reads CSVGTVEAFF. The CDR3 coding sequence is TGCAGCGTTGGTACAGTTGAAGCTTTCTTT.

This clone was counted only a few times. The chain has TRBV4-2 and TRBJ1-4; no definite D call. V was pared by 4 bases and J by 8 bases, with 17 bases between. The CDR3 is 15 amino acids. The germline V gene has CDR1 LGHNA and CDR2 YNFKEQ. The CDR3 region is CASSLDSTKEEKLFF. The CDR3 DNA reads as TGTGCCAGCAGCCTCGACTCAACCAAGGAGGAAAAACTGTTTTTT.

CDR3 loop: CASSQDPAGHQETQYF. DNA of the CDR3: TGTGCCAGCAGCCAAGATCCAGCGGGGCACCAAGAGACCCAGTACTTC. The chain is built from TRBV3-1 (or the pseudogene TRBV3-2) and TRBJ2-5; 7 bases map to TRBD2. V shed 0 bases and J 0 bases; nucleotides not matched to a gene: 4. The CDR3 extends over 16 amino acids. Germline V gene sequence: CDR1 LGHDT, CDR2 YNNKEL (reference sequence).

This chain connects TRBV5-6 to TRBJ2-1; tentatively, D is TRBD2 (5 bases). Per the germline V gene, CDR1 is SGHDT and CDR2 is YYEEEE. Trimming pared 4 bases from V and 3 bases from J, leaving 11 bases between. CDR3 length: 14 amino acids. This CDR3 is CASSSSDLYNEQFF. The CDR3 DNA reads as TGTGCCAGCAGCAGTAGCGACCTCTACAATGAGCAGTTCTTC.

This chain connects TRBV19 to TRBJ2-5, with 8 positions matching TRBD1. V gave up 5 bases and J gave up 5 bases; unmatched junction bases: 7. Germline CDR1 is LNHDA and CDR2 is SQIVND (reference sequence). The CDR3 has 14 residues. In DNA, the CDR3 is TGTGCCAGTAGTCGACAGGGGCAACTCGAGACCCAGTACTTC. Translating gives CASSRQGQLETQYF. Filled out from reference TRBV19 and TRBJ2-5, the complete variable domain reads DGGITQSPKYLFRKEGQNVTLSCEQNLNHDAMYWYRQDPGQGLRLIYYSQIVNDFQKGDIAEGYSVSREKKESFPLTVTSAQKNPTAFYLCASSRQGQLETQYFGPGTRLLVL.